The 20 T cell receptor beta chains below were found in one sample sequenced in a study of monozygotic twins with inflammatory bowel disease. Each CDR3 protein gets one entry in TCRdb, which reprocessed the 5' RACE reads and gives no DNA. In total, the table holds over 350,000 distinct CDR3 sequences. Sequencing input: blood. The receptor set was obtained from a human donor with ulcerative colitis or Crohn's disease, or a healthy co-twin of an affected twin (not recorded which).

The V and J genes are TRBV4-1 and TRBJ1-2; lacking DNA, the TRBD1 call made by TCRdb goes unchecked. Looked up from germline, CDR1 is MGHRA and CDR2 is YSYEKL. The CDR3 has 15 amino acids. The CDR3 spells CASSPGQGPFRGYTF.

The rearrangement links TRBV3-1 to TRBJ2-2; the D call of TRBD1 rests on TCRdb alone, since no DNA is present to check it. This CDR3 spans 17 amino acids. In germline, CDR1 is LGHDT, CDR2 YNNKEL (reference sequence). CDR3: CASSRGQALRGTGELFF. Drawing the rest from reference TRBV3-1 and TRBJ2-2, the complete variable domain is DTAVSQTPKYLVTQMGNDKSIKCEQNLGHDTMYWYKQDSKKFLKIMFSYNNKELIINETVPNRFSPKSPDKAHLNLHINSLELGDSAVYFCASSRGQALRGTGELFFGEGSRLTVL.

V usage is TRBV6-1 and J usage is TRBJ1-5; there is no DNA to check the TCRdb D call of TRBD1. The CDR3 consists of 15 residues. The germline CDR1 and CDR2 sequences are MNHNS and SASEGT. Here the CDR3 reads CASSTGQVRSGPQHF.

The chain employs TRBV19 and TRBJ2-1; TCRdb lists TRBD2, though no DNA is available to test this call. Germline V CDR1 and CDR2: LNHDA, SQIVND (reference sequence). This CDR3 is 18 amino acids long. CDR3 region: CASSINLGQGGAYNEQFF.

The CDR3 here is CASSPRPRGEQFF. The J gene is TRBJ2-1, the V gene TRBV4-2; TCRdb designates TRBD1, a call that cannot be tested without DNA. This CDR3 is built from 13 residues. Germline V gives CDR1 LGHNA, CDR2 YNFKEQ.

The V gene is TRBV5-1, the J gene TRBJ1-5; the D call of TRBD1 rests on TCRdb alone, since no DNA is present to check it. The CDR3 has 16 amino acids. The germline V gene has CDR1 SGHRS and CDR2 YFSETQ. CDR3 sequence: CASSPLAGTGNQPQHF.

The CDR3: CASIGAAPYEQYF. This rearrangement joins TRBV6-5 to TRBJ2-7; the TCRdb call, TRBD1, lacks DNA for checking. This CDR3 region has 13 residues. The germline CDR1 and CDR2 sequences are MNHEY and SVGAGI.

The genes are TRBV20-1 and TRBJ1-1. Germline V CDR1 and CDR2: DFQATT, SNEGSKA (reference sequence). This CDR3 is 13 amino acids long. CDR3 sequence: CSARFGGGPEAFF.

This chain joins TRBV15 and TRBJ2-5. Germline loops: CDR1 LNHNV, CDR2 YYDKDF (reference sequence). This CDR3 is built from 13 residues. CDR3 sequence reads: CATSRDASETQYF.

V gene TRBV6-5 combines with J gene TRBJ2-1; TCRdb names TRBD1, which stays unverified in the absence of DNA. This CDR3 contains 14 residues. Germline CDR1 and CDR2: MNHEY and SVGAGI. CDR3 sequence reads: CASSYTSSGSEQFF.

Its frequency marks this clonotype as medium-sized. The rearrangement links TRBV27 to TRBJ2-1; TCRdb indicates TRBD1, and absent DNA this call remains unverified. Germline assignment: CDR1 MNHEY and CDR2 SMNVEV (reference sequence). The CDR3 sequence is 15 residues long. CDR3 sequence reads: CASSFMAGVYNEQFF.

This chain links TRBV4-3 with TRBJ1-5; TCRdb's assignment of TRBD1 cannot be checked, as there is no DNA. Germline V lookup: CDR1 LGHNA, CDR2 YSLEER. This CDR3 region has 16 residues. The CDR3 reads CASSQDSGQNNQPQHF.

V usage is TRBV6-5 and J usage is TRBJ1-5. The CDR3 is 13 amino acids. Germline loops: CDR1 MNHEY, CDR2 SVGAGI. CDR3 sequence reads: CASSYSLYQPQHF.

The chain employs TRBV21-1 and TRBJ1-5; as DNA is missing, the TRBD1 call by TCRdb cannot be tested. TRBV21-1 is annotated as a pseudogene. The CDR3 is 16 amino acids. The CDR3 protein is CASNAARPHSNQPQHF.

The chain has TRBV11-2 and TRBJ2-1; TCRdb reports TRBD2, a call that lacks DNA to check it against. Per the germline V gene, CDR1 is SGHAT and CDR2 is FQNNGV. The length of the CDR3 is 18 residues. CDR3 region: CASSLDSLALSIVDEQFF.

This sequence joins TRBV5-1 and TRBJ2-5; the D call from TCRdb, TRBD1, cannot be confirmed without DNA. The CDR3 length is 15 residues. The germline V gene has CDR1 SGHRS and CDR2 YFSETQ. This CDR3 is CASSLNTGGRETQYF.

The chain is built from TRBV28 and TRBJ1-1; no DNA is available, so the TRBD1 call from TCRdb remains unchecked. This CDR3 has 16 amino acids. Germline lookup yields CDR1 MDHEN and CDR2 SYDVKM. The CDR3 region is CASSHITDRLYTEAFF.

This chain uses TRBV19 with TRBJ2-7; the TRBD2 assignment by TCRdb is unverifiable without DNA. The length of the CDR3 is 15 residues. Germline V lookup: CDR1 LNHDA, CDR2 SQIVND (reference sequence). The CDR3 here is CASGPAGPILYEQYF. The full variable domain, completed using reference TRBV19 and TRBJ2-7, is DGGITQSPKYLFRKEGQNVTLSCEQNLNHDAMYWYRQDPGQGLRLIYYSQIVNDFQKGDIAEGYSVSREKKESFPLTVTSAQKNPTAFYLCASGPAGPILYEQYFGPGTRLTVT.

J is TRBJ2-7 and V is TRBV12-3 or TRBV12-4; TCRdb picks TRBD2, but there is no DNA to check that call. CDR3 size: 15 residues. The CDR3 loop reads CASSLRLGYLKEQYF.

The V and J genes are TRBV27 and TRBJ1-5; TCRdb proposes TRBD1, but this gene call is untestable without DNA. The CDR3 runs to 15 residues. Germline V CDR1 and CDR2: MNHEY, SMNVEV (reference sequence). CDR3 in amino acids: CASSAMDRLQQPQHF.